This TCR beta chain was retrieved from a study of T cell changes during pregnancy in multiple sclerosis. V trimming: 5 bases; J trimming: 4 bases; junction bases outside the gene matches: 9. Germline-derived CDR1 and CDR2 are SGHAT and FQNNGV. The length of the CDR3 is 15 residues. Data came from immunoSEQ multiplex PCR; TCRdb stores just in-frame clones and leaves some out. The table records over 45,000 clones, about 91% of them present only once. This TCR came from a female donor with multiple sclerosis, enrolled in a pregnancy study. The chain carries TRBV11-2 and TRBJ2-7; TRBD2 matches at 9 bases. The sample here was CD8+ T cells from peripheral blood mononuclear cells, taken after pregnancy. The CDR3 coding sequence is TGTGCCAGCAGCGAGGGACTAGCCCCAGGGTACGAGCAGTACTTC. It is translated as CASSEGLAPGYEQYF.